This TCR beta chain derives from a study of tumor-infiltrating lymphocytes in primary liver carcinoma. Study as a whole: Patients comprised men and women whose ages fell between 30 and 69 years. Tumor lesions were T1-T3 N0M0 and spanned roughly 4.2 to 11 cm.

Priming with a constant-region primer yielded TCR beta cDNA from 400 to 500 ng total RNA. What produced the TCR beta libraries was three nested multiplex PCR rounds using slightly modified ARM-PCR. Both of the initial two PCR rounds ran for approximately 11 cycles and employed TRBV1-TRBV30 forward primers alongside a C-beta reverse primer. From the multiplex PCR reads, TCRdb called clonotypes with MiXCR, one entry per CDR3 protein. The sample yields about 41,000 distinct CDR3 sequences, over 70% seen once. Study-level findings and limits: Relative to tumor region pairs, the tumor-adjacent and tumor-blood pairs showed overlap that was lower. Blood trailed tumors significantly in top-250-clone fraction (p = 0.039).

The length of the CDR3 is 15 residues. The germline V gene encodes CDR1 SNHLY and CDR2 FYNNEI. V was clipped by 2 bases and J by 10 bases, with 17 bases between them. As for this clonotype: Its target is not known. This could be a read error, since a much larger clone is one nucleotide away.

Both RNA and DNA were isolated together from around 20-30 mg of bulk tissue that had not been sorted. V and J are TRBV2 and TRBJ2-2, with D perhaps assigned TRBD1 or TRBD2 (6 bases each). Sequencing was carried out using liver tumor tissue from sampling region 2. The subset was: tumor region T2, inferior pole. The receptor was derived from a man in his forties with primary liver carcinoma and hepatitis B virus infection. The CDR3 is CASSERGTGLSELFF. The CDR3 DNA sequence: TGTGCCAGCAGTGAAAGGGGGACGGGACTTTCGGAGCTGTTTTTT.